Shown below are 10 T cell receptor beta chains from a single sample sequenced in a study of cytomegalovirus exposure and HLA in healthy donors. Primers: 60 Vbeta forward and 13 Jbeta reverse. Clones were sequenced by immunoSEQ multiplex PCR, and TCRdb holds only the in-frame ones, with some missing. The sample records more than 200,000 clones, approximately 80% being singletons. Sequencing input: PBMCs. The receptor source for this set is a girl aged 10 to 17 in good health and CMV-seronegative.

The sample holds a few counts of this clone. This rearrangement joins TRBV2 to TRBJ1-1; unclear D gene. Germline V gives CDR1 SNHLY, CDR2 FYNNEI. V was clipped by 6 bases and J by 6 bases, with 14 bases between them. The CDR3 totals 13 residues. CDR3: CASSEGVRAEAFF. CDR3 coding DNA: TGTGCCAGCAGCGAGGGAGTGAGGGCTGAAGCTTTCTTT. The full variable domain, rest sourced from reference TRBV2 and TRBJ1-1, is EPEVTQTPSHQVTQMGQEVILRCVPISNHLYFYWYRQILGQKVEFLVSFYNNEISEKSEIFDDQFSVERPDGSNFTLKIRSTKLEDSAMYFCASSEGVRAEAFFGQGTRLTVV.

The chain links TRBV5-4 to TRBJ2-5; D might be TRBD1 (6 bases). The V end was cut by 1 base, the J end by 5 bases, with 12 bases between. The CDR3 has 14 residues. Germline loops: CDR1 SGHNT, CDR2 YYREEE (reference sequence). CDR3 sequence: CASSLYLGQETQYF. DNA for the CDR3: TGTGCCAGCAGCTTGTACTTAGGACAGGAGACCCAGTACTTC.

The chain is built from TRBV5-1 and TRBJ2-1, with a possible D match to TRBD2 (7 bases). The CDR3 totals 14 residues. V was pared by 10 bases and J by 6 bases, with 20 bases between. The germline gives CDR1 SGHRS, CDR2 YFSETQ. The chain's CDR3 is CAGSSSGDTNEQFF. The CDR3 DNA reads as TGCGCCGGTTCCTCCAGCGGGGACACCAATGAGCAGTTCTTC.

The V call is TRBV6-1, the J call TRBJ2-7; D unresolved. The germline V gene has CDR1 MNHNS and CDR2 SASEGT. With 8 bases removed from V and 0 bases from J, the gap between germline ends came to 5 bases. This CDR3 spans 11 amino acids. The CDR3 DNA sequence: TGTGCCAGCTGGGCCTCCTACGAGCAGTACTTC. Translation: CASWASYEQYF.

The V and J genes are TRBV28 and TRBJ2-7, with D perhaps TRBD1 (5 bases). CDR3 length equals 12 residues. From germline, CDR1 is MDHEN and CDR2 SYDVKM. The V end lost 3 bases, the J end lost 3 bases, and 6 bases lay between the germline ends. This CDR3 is CASSLQGYEQYF. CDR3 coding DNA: TGTGCCAGCAGTTTGCAGGGCTACGAGCAGTACTTC.

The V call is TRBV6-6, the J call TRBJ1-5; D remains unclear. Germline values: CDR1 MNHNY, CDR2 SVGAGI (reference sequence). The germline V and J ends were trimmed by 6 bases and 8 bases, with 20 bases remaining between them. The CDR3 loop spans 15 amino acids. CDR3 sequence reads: CASRSPGVTPEPQHF. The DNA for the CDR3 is TGTGCCAGCAGAAGTCCCGGGGTCACCCCCGAGCCCCAGCATTTT.

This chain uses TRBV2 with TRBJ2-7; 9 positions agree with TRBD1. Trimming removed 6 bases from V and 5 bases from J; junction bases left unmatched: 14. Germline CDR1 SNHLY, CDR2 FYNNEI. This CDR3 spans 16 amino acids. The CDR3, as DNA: TGTGCCAGCAGAGTCCAAGCCGGGACAGGGCAGCACGAGCAGTACTTC. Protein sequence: CASRVQAGTGQHEQYF.

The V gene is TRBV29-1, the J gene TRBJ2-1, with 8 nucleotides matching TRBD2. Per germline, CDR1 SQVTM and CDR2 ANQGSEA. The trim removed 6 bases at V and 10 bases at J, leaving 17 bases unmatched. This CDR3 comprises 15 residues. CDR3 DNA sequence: TGCAGCGTCTACAATCCGGGACTAGTGGCCCTCGAGCAGTTCTTC. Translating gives CSVYNPGLVALEQFF.

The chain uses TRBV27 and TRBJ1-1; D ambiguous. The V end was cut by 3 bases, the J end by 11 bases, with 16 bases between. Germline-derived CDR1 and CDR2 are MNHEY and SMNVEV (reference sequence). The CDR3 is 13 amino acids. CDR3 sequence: CASSFSPGGWAFF. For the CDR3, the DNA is TGTGCCAGCAGTTTTTCACCGGGCGGGTGGGCTTTCTTT.

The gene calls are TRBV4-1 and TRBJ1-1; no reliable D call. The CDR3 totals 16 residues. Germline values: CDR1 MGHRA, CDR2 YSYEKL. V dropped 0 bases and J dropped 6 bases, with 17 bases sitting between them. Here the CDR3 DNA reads TGCGCCAGCAGCCAAGATTGGCGGGGAGGTCGGGCTGAAGCTTTCTTT. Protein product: CASSQDWRGGRAEAFF.